The 25 T cell receptor beta chains presented below share a single source sample, sequenced in a study of human T cells and chemical hapten exposure. The time point: pre-sensitization, week 0. Treatment meaning: therapeutic diphenylcyclopropenone sensitization with weekly scalp DPC. From the RACE reads, TCRdb called clonotypes with MiXCR, one entry per CDR3 protein. The sample consists of 60,000 to 80,000 distinct CDR3 sequences, 5.5% to 7.5% of them appearing once. Sequenced material: whole blood, taken in connection with sensitization to the hapten diphenylcyclopropenone (DPC). Receptor source: a woman aged 25 to 39 with alopecia areata. Some clones in this sample may be carry-over from other donors' samples.

This clonotype appeared a few times. This chain connects TRBV6-1 to TRBJ2-3, with 8 bases matching TRBD2. This CDR3 region has 18 residues. Germline V lookup: CDR1 MNHNS, CDR2 SASEGT. Trimming at V came to 2 bases and at J to 2 bases, leaving 12 bases not matched to a gene. CDR3 nucleotide sequence: TGTGCCAGCAGTGAATGGGGCTTAAGCGGGGGCCACACAGATACGCAGTATTTT. Translating it yields CASSEWGLSGGHTDTQYF.

This clonotype was picked up many times. This chain uses TRBV5-5 with TRBJ2-2, with D possibly matching TRBD2 (5 bases). The CDR3 spans 16 residues. The germline V gene has CDR1 SGHKS and CDR2 YYEKEE (reference sequence). V gave up 4 bases and J gave up 5 bases, with 18 bases separating them. The CDR3 sequence: CASSPRSGIITGELFF. The CDR3, as DNA: TGTGCCAGCAGCCCTCGATCGGGGATAATAACCGGGGAGCTGTTTTTT.

The rearrangement uses TRBV10-3 and TRBJ2-1; D not resolved. Trimming pared 6 bases from V and 5 bases from J, leaving 11 bases between. Germline CDR1 and CDR2: ENHRY and SYGVKD. The CDR3 has 13 amino acids. The CDR3 nucleotides read TGTGCCATCAGGCCCCCGGACCACAATGAGCAGTTCTTC. Amino acids: CAIRPPDHNEQFF.

In this sample, this clonotype turned up a few times. The genes are TRBV12-3 or TRBV12-4 and TRBJ1-2, with D hard to call. With 8 bases removed from V and 2 bases from J, the gap between germline ends came to 12 bases. This CDR3 has 13 residues. The CDR3: CASGWIKNYGYTF. The CDR3 region has the DNA TGTGCCAGCGGTTGGATAAAGAACTATGGCTACACCTTC.

This clonotype was counted ten times or more. This chain joins TRBV6-6 and TRBJ1-1; D gene uncertain. Germline CDR1 MNHNY, CDR2 SVGAGI (reference sequence). The length of the CDR3 is 12 residues. The ends were cut back, 4 bases at V and 4 bases at J, with 7 bases in the middle. The CDR3 loop reads CASSSHTTEAFF. The CDR3, as DNA: TGTGCCAGCAGTTCACACACCACTGAAGCTTTCTTT.

The sample holds many counts of this clonotype. The chain couples TRBV7-9 to TRBJ2-5, with TRBD1 identical over 11 bases. Trimming cost V 5 bases and J 4 bases; bases outside gene matches: 9. This CDR3 has 16 amino acids. Per the germline V gene, CDR1 is SEHNR and CDR2 is FQNEAQ (reference sequence). The CDR3 here is CASSRRTGGLGETQYF. The CDR3 nucleotides are TGTGCCAGCAGCCGGCGGACAGGGGGCCTTGGAGAGACCCAGTACTTC. The whole variable domain, remainder taken from reference TRBV7-9 and TRBJ2-5, is DTGVSQNPRHKITKRGQNVTFRCDPISEHNRLYWYRQTLGQGPEFLTYFQNEAQLEKSRLLSDRFSAERPKGSFSTLEIQRTEQGDSAMYLCASSRRTGGLGETQYFGPGTRLLVL.

This clonotype has a handful of counts. The chain couples TRBV5-4 to TRBJ2-3; TRBD2 matches at 8 bases. The V segment lost 1 base and the J segment 2 bases; nucleotides outside the gene matches: 3. Germline lookup yields CDR1 SGHNT and CDR2 YYREEE (reference sequence). The CDR3 contains 15 residues. Here the CDR3 DNA reads TGTGCCAGCAGCTTGACTAGCGGATCCACAGATACGCAGTATTTT. Its translation: CASSLTSGSTDTQYF. Full variable domain (outside the CDR3, taken from reference TRBV5-4 and TRBJ2-3): ETGVTQSPTHLIKTRGQQVTLRCSSQSGHNTVSWYQQALGQGPQFIFQYYREEENGRGNFPPRFSGLQFPNYSSELNVNALELDDSALYLCASSLTSGSTDTQYFGPGTRLTVL.

About this clonotype itself: With a much larger clone just one base away, this may be a read error. This chain links TRBV29-1 with TRBJ1-2, with a tentative D call TRBD1 (6 bases). The CDR3 runs 13 residues. From germline, CDR1 is SQVTM and CDR2 ANQGSEA. The CDR3 reads CSVRGLQGYGDTF. The CDR3 DNA follows: TGCAGCGTTAGGGGATTACAGGGATATGGCGACACCTTC. The variable domain in full, completed from reference TRBV29-1 and TRBJ1-2, reads SAVISQKPSRDICQRGTSLTIQCQVDSQVTMMFWYRQQPGQSLTLIATANQGSEATYESGFVIDKFPISRPNLTFSTLTVSNMSPEDSSIYLCSVRGLQGYGDTFGSGTRLTVV.

This clonotype came up many times. For the CDR3, the DNA is TGTGCCACCAGTGATACGGCTGGTTCAGGCTCCTACAATGAGCAGTTCTTC. Translating gives CATSDTAGSGSYNEQFF. The rearrangement joins TRBV24-1 to TRBJ2-1, with D unresolved. Between the trimmed V and J ends, which lost 3 bases and 0 bases, there was a span of 14 bases. The CDR3 covers 17 residues. Germline CDR1 reads KGHDR; CDR2 reads SFDVKD.

At least ten counts were recorded for this clonotype. The rearrangement joins TRBV20-1 to TRBJ2-7; no reliable D call. From germline, CDR1 is DFQATT and CDR2 SNEGSKA (reference sequence). Trimming stripped 3 bases from V and 6 bases from J, with 15 bases between. The CDR3 covers 13 residues. The CDR3 bases are TGCAGTGCTAGCTCCTTAACAGCATTCGAGCAGTACTTC. This encodes CSASSLTAFEQYF.

This clonotype was seen a few times. The chain is built from TRBV7-9 and TRBJ2-2; D gene ambiguous. V lost 4 bases, J lost 4 bases, and 19 bases lay in between. Germline loops: CDR1 SEHNR, CDR2 FQNEAQ (reference sequence). The CDR3 is 17 amino acids. The CDR3 is CASSSPPQTGSTGELFF. The CDR3 DNA follows: TGTGCCAGCAGCTCCCCACCCCAGACCGGGTCCACCGGGGAGCTGTTTTTT.

The chain employs TRBV18 and TRBJ2-3; D uncertain. V was clipped by 0 bases and J by 4 bases, with 8 bases between them. The CDR3 is 14 residues long. The germline V gene has CDR1 KGHSH and CDR2 LQKENI. The CDR3 spells CASSPPPFPDTQYF. CDR3 coding DNA: TGTGCCAGCTCACCACCGCCGTTTCCAGATACGCAGTATTTT.

This clonotype was counted many times. The rearrangement joins TRBV7-9 to TRBJ2-3, with TRBD2 identical over 9 bases. The CDR3 contains 16 residues. V dropped 4 bases and J dropped 0; count of bases not matched to a gene: 5. Germline V lookup: CDR1 SEHNR, CDR2 FQNEAQ (reference sequence). The CDR3 DNA sequence: TGTGCCAGCAGCTCACGACTAGCGGTGAGCACAGATACGCAGTATTTT. Encoded protein: CASSSRLAVSTDTQYF.

This clonotype has ten or more counts. The V and J genes are TRBV20-1 and TRBJ1-2, with 8 bases that match TRBD1. The CDR3 covers 14 residues. Trimming removed 6 bases from V and 1 base from J; junction bases left unmatched: 7. Germline loops: CDR1 DFQATT, CDR2 SNEGSKA (reference sequence). The DNA for the CDR3 is TGCAGTGCCCCGAACAGGGGGAATAACTATGGCTACACCTTC. Translation: CSAPNRGNNYGYTF.

This clonotype was seen at least ten times. J is TRBJ2-7 and V is TRBV20-1; D not resolved. The germline gives CDR1 DFQATT, CDR2 SNEGSKA (reference sequence). The CDR3 is 15 amino acids. Trimming took off 1 base at V and 2 bases at J, with 15 bases between the two ends. The CDR3: CSARGTVVSPYEQYF. The CDR3 coding sequence is TGCAGTGCTAGAGGGACGGTTGTCTCTCCCTACGAGCAGTACTTC.

This clonotype was counted a few times. The rearrangement joins TRBV25-1 to TRBJ1-4; the D gene is possibly TRBD1 (5 bases). The V gene's germline CDR1 is MGHDK and CDR2 SYGVNS. The V end lost 8 bases, the J end lost 4 bases, and 11 bases lay between the germline ends. The CDR3 has 13 residues. The CDR3 DNA is TGTGCCAGCCGCGACAGAGTTAATGAAAAACTGTTTTTT. It specifies CASRDRVNEKLFF.

This clonotype was seen at least ten times. The chain links TRBV6-2 or TRBV6-3 to TRBJ1-1; TRBD1 agrees at 8 bases. The CDR3 extends over 17 amino acids. V dropped 6 bases and J dropped 0; count of bases not matched to a gene: 12. Looked up from germline, CDR1 is MNHEY and CDR2 is SVGEGT. The CDR3 loop reads CASRAGTGASMNTEAFF. The CDR3 DNA sequence: TGTGCCAGCAGGGCCGGGACAGGCGCCTCTATGAACACTGAAGCTTTCTTT.

This clonotype was counted many times. This chain uses TRBV5-1 with TRBJ2-7; D may be TRBD1 or TRBD2 (6 bases each). The ends were cut back, 1 base at V and 2 bases at J, with 13 bases in the middle. The germline CDR1 and CDR2 sequences are SGHRS and YFSETQ. This CDR3 spans 15 amino acids. The CDR3 DNA reads as TGCGCCAGCAGCTTGAGGGGGGCCCTTACCTACGAGCAGTACTTC. Translating gives CASSLRGALTYEQYF. The full variable domain, with the rest looked up from reference TRBV5-1 and TRBJ2-7, is KAGVTQTPRYLIKTRGQQVTLSCSPISGHRSVSWYQQTPGQGLQFLFEYFSETQRNKGNFPGRFSGRQFSNSRSEMNVSTLELGDSALYLCASSLRGALTYEQYFGPGTRLTVT.

This clonotype was seen a handful of times. The gene calls are TRBV15 and TRBJ1-2; D is uncertain. There are 16 residues in the CDR3. Trimming stripped 3 bases from V and 4 bases from J, with 18 bases between. Germline lookup yields CDR1 LNHNV and CDR2 YYDKDF (reference sequence). The CDR3 here is CATSRGASGKTYGYTF. CDR3 bases: TGTGCCACCAGCAGGGGAGCCAGCGGGAAGACCTATGGCTACACCTTC.

This clonotype occurred many times. The V gene is TRBV5-1, the J gene TRBJ2-1; D might be TRBD1 or TRBD2, each matching 5 bases. Per germline, CDR1 SGHRS and CDR2 YFSETQ. This CDR3 has 18 residues. V was cut by 3 bases and J by 6 bases, with 25 bases left in between. The CDR3 DNA is TGCGCCAGCAGCTCCGCCGGGGCGCCCCTGAGGATTATCAATGAGCAGTTCTTC. Translating it yields CASSSAGAPLRIINEQFF.

This clonotype was detected many times. The chain has TRBV7-6 and TRBJ2-4, with D maybe TRBD2 (5 bases). The V gene's germline CDR1 is SGHVS and CDR2 FNYEAQ. This CDR3 is 14 amino acids long. Trimming took off 2 bases at V and 7 bases at J, with 12 bases between the two ends. CDR3 bases: TGTGCCAGCAGCTTACTAGAGGGCGGGAACATTCAGTACTTC. Translation gives CASSLLEGGNIQYF.

Many counts were recorded for this clonotype. V usage is TRBV6-1 and J usage is TRBJ2-7; the match to TRBD2 covers 10 bases. V shed 2 bases, J shed 7 bases, and the junction held 5 bases outside the gene matches. This CDR3 comprises 14 residues. Germline V lookup: CDR1 MNHNS, CDR2 SASEGT. The CDR3 loop reads CASSELAGVSEQYF. DNA for the CDR3: TGTGCCAGCAGTGAACTAGCGGGGGTGTCAGAGCAGTACTTC.

This clonotype occurred many times. The rearrangement links TRBV6-5 to TRBJ1-2, with a possible D match to TRBD1 (5 bases). With 0 bases removed from V and 10 bases from J, the gap between germline ends came to 9 bases. Germline-derived CDR1 and CDR2 are MNHEY and SVGAGI. The CDR3 runs to 12 residues. This CDR3 is CASSYSEGDYTF. In nucleotides, the CDR3 is TGTGCCAGCAGTTACTCAGAAGGGGACTACACCTTC.

There are many counts of this clonotype. The chain links TRBV18 to TRBJ1-1; 10 bases fit TRBD1. Unmatched junction bases numbered 7, after V lost 5 bases and J lost 4 bases. CDR3 length: 15 residues. Germline CDR1 and CDR2: KGHSH and LQKENI. The CDR3 loop reads CASSAGTGDGTEAFF. As DNA, the CDR3 is TGTGCCAGCTCAGCCGGGACAGGGGACGGCACTGAAGCTTTCTTT.

This clonotype was seen at least ten times. The chain links TRBV20-1 to TRBJ2-3; the D gene could be TRBD1 or TRBD2 (5 bases each). This CDR3 has 13 amino acids. V shed 5 bases and J shed 1 base, with 10 bases lying between them. From germline, CDR1 is DFQATT and CDR2 SNEGSKA (reference sequence). CDR3: CSARGVGTDTQYF. The CDR3 DNA reads as TGCAGTGCTCGAGGGGTCGGCACAGATACGCAGTATTTT.